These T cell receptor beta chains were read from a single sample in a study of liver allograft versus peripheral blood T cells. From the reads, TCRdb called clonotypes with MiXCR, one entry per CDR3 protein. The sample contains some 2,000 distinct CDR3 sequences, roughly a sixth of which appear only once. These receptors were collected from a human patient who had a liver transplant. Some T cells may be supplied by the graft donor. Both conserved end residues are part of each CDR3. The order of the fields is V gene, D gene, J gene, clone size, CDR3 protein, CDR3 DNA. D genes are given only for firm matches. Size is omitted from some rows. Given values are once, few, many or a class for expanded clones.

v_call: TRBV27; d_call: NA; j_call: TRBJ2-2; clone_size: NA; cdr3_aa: CASVAETGELFF; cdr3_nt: TGTGCCAGCGTCGCGGAGACCGGGGAGCTGTTTTTT
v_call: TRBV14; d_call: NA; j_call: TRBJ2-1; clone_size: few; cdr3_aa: CASSHGYTAYNEQFF; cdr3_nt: TGTGCCAGCAGCCATGGGTATACGGCCTACAATGAGCAGTTCTTC
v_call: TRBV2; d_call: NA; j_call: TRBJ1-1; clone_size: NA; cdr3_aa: CASSLGVIPEAFF; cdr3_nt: TGTGCCAGCAGTCTCGGGGTAATTCCTGAAGCTTTCTTT
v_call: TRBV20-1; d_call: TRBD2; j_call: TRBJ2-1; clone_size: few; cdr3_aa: CSSSGTSGYNEQFF; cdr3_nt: TGCAGCTCATCCGGGACTAGCGGTTACAATGAGCAGTTCTTC
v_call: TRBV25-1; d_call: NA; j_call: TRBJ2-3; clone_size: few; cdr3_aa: CASSELNRGTDTQYF; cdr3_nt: TGTGCCAGCAGTGAATTAAACAGGGGCACAGATACGCAGTATTTT
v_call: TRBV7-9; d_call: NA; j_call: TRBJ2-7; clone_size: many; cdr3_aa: CASSSTTGPYEQYF; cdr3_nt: TGTGCCAGCAGCTCTACTACGGGTCCCTACGAGCAGTACTTC
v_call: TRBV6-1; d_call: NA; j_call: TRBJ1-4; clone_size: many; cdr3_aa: CASSGVEKLFF; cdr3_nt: TGTGCCAGCAGTGGGGTTGAAAAACTGTTTTTT
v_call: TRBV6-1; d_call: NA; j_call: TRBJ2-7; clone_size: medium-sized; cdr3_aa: CASSEGLPLPYEQYF; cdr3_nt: TGTGCCAGCAGTGAAGGGTTACCCCTCCCCTACGAGCAGTACTTC
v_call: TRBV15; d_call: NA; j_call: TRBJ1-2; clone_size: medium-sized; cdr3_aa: CATSSGPAYGYTF; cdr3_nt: TGTGCCACCAGCAGTGGTCCGGCGTATGGCTACACCTTC
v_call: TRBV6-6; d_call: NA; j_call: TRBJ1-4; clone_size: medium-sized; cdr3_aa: CASSALRGAINEKLFF; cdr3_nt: TGTGCCAGCAGTGCCCTCCGGGGGGCCATTAATGAAAAACTGTTTTTT
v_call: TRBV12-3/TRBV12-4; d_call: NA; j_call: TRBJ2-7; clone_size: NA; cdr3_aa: CASSERTDSYEQYF; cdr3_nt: TGTGCCAGCAGTGAAAGGACGGATTCCTACGAGCAGTACTTC
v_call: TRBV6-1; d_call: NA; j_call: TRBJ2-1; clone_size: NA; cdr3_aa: CASSYLAGAGFQFF; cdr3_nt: TGTGCCAGCAGTTACTTGGCAGGGGCGGGATTCCAGTTCTTC
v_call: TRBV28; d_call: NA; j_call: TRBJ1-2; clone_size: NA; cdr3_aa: CASSPNYTLRRGYTF; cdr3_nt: TGTGCCAGCAGTCCCAATTATACCCTCAGACGGGGCTACACCTTC
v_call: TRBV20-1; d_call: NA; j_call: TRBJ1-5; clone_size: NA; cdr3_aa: CSARAGPLSNQPQHF; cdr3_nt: TGCAGTGCTAGAGCAGGGCCTCTTTCCAATCAGCCCCAGCATTTT
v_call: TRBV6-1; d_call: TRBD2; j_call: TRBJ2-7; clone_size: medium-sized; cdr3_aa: CASSEEGTSGRYEQYF; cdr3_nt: TGTGCCAGCAGTGAAGAGGGGACTAGCGGGCGCTACGAGCAGTACTTC
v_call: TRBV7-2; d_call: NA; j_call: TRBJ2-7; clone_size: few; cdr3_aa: CASSLAFGFNEQYF; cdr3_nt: TGTGCCAGCAGCTTAGCGTTCGGATTCAATGAGCAGTACTTC
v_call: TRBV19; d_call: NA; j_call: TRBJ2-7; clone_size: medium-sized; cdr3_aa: CASSIGQGAYEQYF; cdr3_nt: TGTGCCAGTAGTATAGGGCAGGGAGCCTACGAGCAGTACTTC
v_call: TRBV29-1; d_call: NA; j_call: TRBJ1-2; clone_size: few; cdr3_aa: CSVVVSGADGYTF; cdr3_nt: TGCAGCGTTGTGGTATCAGGGGCCGATGGCTACACCTTC
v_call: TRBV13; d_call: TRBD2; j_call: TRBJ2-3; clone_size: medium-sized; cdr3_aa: CASSQPRGGSTDTQYF; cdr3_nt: TGTGCCAGCAGCCAACCTAGGGGAGGGAGCACAGATACGCAGTATTTT
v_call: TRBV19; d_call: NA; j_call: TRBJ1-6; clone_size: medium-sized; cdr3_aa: CASRTYADRVAPLHF; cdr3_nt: TGTGCCAGTAGAACTTACGCGGACAGAGTGGCACCCCTCCACTTT
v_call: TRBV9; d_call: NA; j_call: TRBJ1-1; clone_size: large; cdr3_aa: CASSSEGYEAFF; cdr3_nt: TGTGCCAGCAGTTCAGAGGGGTATGAAGCTTTCTTT
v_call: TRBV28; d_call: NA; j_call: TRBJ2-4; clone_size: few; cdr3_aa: CASSTSGAKNIQYF; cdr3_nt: TGTGCCAGCAGTACGTCAGGCGCCAAAAACATTCAGTACTTC
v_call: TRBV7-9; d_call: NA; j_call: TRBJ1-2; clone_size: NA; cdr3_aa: CASSHGSRGDIYGYTF; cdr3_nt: TGTGCCAGCAGCCATGGTTCAAGGGGTGATATCTATGGCTACACCTTC
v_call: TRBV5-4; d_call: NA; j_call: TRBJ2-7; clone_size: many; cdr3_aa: CASNDFSRDESYEQYF; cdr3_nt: TGTGCCAGTAACGACTTCAGCAGGGACGAGTCCTACGAGCAGTACTTC
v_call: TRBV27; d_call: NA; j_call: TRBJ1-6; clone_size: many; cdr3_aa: CASSLAPTGPADNSPLHF; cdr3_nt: TGTGCCAGCAGTTTAGCCCCAACAGGGCCCGCGGATAATTCACCCCTCCACTTT